A selection of T cell receptor beta chains follows, all from one sample in a study of blood T cell repertoires in COVID-19. Using immunoSEQ multiplex PCR, the repertoire was profiled, and TCRdb retains in-frame clones only, with some absent. The sample lists about 79,000 clones, around 89% seen once, with approximately 15% in the top ten. The sequenced material came from peripheral blood. The receptors come from a man aged 65-85 years with active or convalescent COVID-19. Each CDR3 is given with its conserved first and last residue. D genes are given only for firm matches. Rows may omit the clone size; those that give it use once, few, many or a size class.

D,size,J,V,DNA,CDR3
TRBD1,-,TRBJ1-1,TRBV6-2/TRBV6-3,TGTGCCAGCAGCCGGCCTACGGGACAGGGGATTACTGAAGCTTTCTTT,CASSRPTGQGITEAFF
TRBD2,-,TRBJ2-2,TRBV5-1,TGCGCCAGCAGCGCAGGACTAGCGGGAGTTTCGTCCGGGGAGCTGTTTTTT,CASSAGLAGVSSGELFF
TRBD2,-,TRBJ2-1,TRBV29-1,TGCAGCCTTCACGGGGGGGGTGAGCAGTTCTTC,CSLHGGGEQFF
TRBD1,-,TRBJ1-1,TRBV5-5,TGTGCCAGCAGCTTGCGAGGGGGCCGCATGAACACTGAAGCTTTCTTT,CASSLRGGRMNTEAFF
-,-,TRBJ1-5,TRBV27,TGTGCCAGCAGTTTATTAACAGGGCCAGGGCAGCATCAGCCCCAGCATTTT,CASSLLTGPGQHQPQHF
-,-,TRBJ2-7,TRBV29-1,TGCAGCGTTGAGGTCAGCTCCTACGAGCAGTACTTC,CSVEVSSYEQYF
-,-,TRBJ1-2,TRBV19,TGTGCCAGTAGTATCGGGGGAGTATCGTATGGCTACACCTTC,CASSIGGVSYGYTF
TRBD1,once,TRBJ1-6,TRBV19,TGTGCCAGTAGTAGAGTCTGGACAGGGGTAAATTCACCCCTCCACTTT,CASSRVWTGVNSPLHF
-,-,TRBJ2-1,TRBV19,TGTGCCAGTAGTAACCTAGCCGGATCTTACAATGAGCAGTTCTTC,CASSNLAGSYNEQFF
TRBD1,-,TRBJ1-2,TRBV5-8,TGTGCCAGCAGCGGACAGGGGTCGCCGGCATGGGGCTACACCTTC,CASSGQGSPAWGYTF
TRBD2,-,TRBJ2-2,TRBV19,TGTGCCAGTAGTAACTCAGCGGGAGTAGTCACCGGGGAGCTGTTTTTT,CASSNSAGVVTGELFF
-,-,TRBJ2-1,TRBV19,TGTGCCAGTAGTATCCACCGGAGTGGTCTCTATGAGCAGTTCTTC,CASSIHRSGLYEQFF
-,-,TRBJ2-5,TRBV6-5,TGTGCCAGCACCCTTTCAAAGGGGGGGATGGAGACCCAGTACTTC,CASTLSKGGMETQYF
TRBD1,-,TRBJ1-2,TRBV30,TGTGCCTGGAGGGCCAAAGGGGGCGAGTATGGCTACACCTTC,CAWRAKGGEYGYTF
-,-,TRBJ2-5,TRBV6-2/TRBV6-3,TGTGCCAGCACCCCAGGCTGGGCAGGTAGGGAGACCCAGTACTTC,CASTPGWAGRETQYF